The 9 T cell receptor beta chains reported below all come from one sample, sequenced in a study of blood T cells in healthy people across ages. A second about 6 to 12 cycle PCR used barcoded and J-beta primers. TCRdb used MiXCR to reprocess the 5' RACE reads, holding one entry per CDR3 protein. The sample has hundreds of thousands of distinct CDR3 sequences, about 21% seen once. The specimen was blood. The origin of the receptors is a man aged 65 to 85 in good health.

This clonotype was recorded at least ten times. The chain recombines TRBV6-6 with TRBJ1-4; D unclear. The germline V and J ends were trimmed by 2 bases and 3 bases, with 10 bases remaining between them. CDR1 and CDR2 from the germline V gene are MNHNY and SVGAGI (reference sequence). The CDR3 consists of 15 residues. CDR3 DNA sequence: TGTGCCAGCAGTTACGCCATAGAAGCTAATGAAAAACTGTTTTTT. This codes for CASSYAIEANEKLFF.

The chain recombines TRBV28 with TRBJ1-2, with a weak D call TRBD1 (5 bases). The CDR3 runs to 16 residues. The germline gives CDR1 MDHEN, CDR2 SYDVKM. V was cut by 2 bases and J by 5 bases, with 18 bases left in between. CDR3 loop: CASSLGATAFPYGYTF. CDR3 nucleotide sequence: TGTGCCAGCAGTTTAGGGGCTACAGCTTTCCCTTATGGCTACACCTTC.

This clonotype turned up a few times. The genes are TRBV7-2 and TRBJ2-7; D is undetermined. CDR3 length: 12 amino acids. The V end was cut by 5 bases, the J end by 2 bases, with 7 bases between. CDR1 is SGHTA, CDR2 FQGNSA, per germline. CDR3 in DNA: TGTGCCAGCAGCCCCCAGACCTACGAGCAGTACTTC. Translating gives CASSPQTYEQYF.

This clonotype was seen more than once but under ten times. The chain combines TRBV4-1 with TRBJ2-7; no reliable D call. Germline assignment: CDR1 MGHRA and CDR2 YSYEKL. V lost 0 bases, J lost 5 bases, and 11 bases lay in between. The CDR3 length is 14 residues. CDR3 loop: CASSQDNPTNEQYF. CDR3 coding DNA: TGCGCCAGCAGCCAAGATAACCCTACCAACGAGCAGTACTTC.

This clonotype came up a few times. V is TRBV5-1 and J is TRBJ2-1, with 9 positions matching TRBD1. J was trimmed by 8 bases and V by 0 bases; bases with no gene match: 9. The CDR3 contains 16 residues. CDR1 SGHRS and CDR2 YFSETQ come from the germline V gene. CDR3 DNA sequence: TGCGCCAGCAGCTTGGACCCCGGGACAGGGTGGTATGAGCAGTTCTTC. This sequence encodes CASSLDPGTGWYEQFF.

The chain employs TRBV5-6 and TRBJ1-1; D gene ambiguous. Germline V gene data show CDR1 as SGHDT and CDR2 as YYEEEE. The CDR3 length is 14 residues. V lost 2 bases and J lost 5, with 13 bases in between. This CDR3 is CASSLLIKRTEAFF. DNA for the CDR3: TGTGCCAGCAGCTTACTGATTAAGAGAACTGAAGCTTTCTTT.

The genes are TRBV28 and TRBJ2-1, with TRBD2 matching 10 bases. Trimming removed 7 bases from V and 8 bases from J; junction bases left unmatched: 5. This CDR3 region has 13 residues. CDR1 and CDR2 (germline): MDHEN, SYDVKM. For the CDR3, the DNA is TGTGCCAGCAAAGCGGGAGGGCCTGATGAGCAGTTCTTC. This translates into CASKAGGPDEQFF.

This clonotype has only a few counts. The chain uses TRBV4-1 and TRBJ2-5, with TRBD1 as a possible D gene (6 bases). The J call is in doubt because the DNA end fits TRBJ2-1 better. This CDR3 has 15 residues. CDR1 is MGHRA, CDR2 YSYEKL, per germline. The CDR3 protein is CASSQGPGAYNEQFF. The CDR3 DNA sequence: TGCGCCAGCAGCCAGGGGCCAGGGGCATACAATGAGCAGTTCTTC.

The gene calls are TRBV18 and TRBJ2-5; no clear D gene. The CDR3 loop spans 13 amino acids. CDR1 and CDR2 from the germline V gene are KGHSH and LQKENI. V was shortened by 2 bases and J by 0 bases, with 4 bases between the two germline ends. The CDR3 coding sequence is TGTGCCAGCTCACCAGTGTACCAAGAGACCCAGTACTTC. Translated: CASSPVYQETQYF.